This TCR beta chain was sequenced for a study of early T cells in non-severe SARS-CoV-2 infection. For the study at large: RNA in bulk from unsorted whole blood was sequenced, and chains were unpaired.

Unique molecular identifiers tagged individual cDNA molecules. TCRdb reprocessed the 5' RACE reads via MiXCR and lists one record per CDR3 protein. The table includes about 32,000 distinct CDR3 sequences, about 5.2% detected once. The table lists this clonotype with many counts. Its specificity is not known. Points from the study as a whole: VDJdb matches were skewed toward anti-spike CD8 T cell responses.

The CDR3 totals 14 residues. V lost 0 bases and J 5 bases, leaving 5 bases between the germline ends. The sample was whole blood. The rearrangement joins TRBV12-3 or TRBV12-4 to TRBJ1-6; D possibly corresponds to TRBD1 (5 bases). The sequence derives from an adult who was a healthcare worker with PCR-confirmed SARS-CoV-2 infection or an uninfected control (not recorded which). As DNA, the CDR3 is TGTGCCAGCAGTTTAGCCAGGGATAATTCACCCCTCCACTTT. Its translation: CASSLARDNSPLHF.